This TCR beta chain was retrieved from a study of blood T cell repertoires in COVID-19. Study-wide context: T cells, B-cell-depleted T cells, or PBMCs provided the cDNA or gDNA that served as material.

With respect to this clone: Other DNA sequences of this sample code for an identical CDR3.

Trimming removed 7 bases from V and 1 base from J, with 10 bases in between. CDR3 length: 13 amino acids. The germline gives CDR1 SNHLY, CDR2 FYNNEI. Original methodology: By means of reference gene primer amplification, nucleated cell counts were estimated. Sequencing used immunoSEQ multiplex PCR; TCRdb keeps in-frame clones, though not all of them. V and J calls and clone size are as listed in that table; D and trimming were resolved from the DNA. The sample carries 100,000 to 150,000 clones, approximately 80% recorded once. The rearrangement joins TRBV2 to TRBJ1-1, with D perhaps matching TRBD1 (6 bases). This clonotype was sampled from a woman aged 55-69 years with acute or convalescent COVID-19. The sample consisted of peripheral blood. The CDR3 DNA follows: TGTGCCAGCACATTGGACAGGAACACTGAAGCTTTCTTT. The encoded protein is CASTLDRNTEAFF.